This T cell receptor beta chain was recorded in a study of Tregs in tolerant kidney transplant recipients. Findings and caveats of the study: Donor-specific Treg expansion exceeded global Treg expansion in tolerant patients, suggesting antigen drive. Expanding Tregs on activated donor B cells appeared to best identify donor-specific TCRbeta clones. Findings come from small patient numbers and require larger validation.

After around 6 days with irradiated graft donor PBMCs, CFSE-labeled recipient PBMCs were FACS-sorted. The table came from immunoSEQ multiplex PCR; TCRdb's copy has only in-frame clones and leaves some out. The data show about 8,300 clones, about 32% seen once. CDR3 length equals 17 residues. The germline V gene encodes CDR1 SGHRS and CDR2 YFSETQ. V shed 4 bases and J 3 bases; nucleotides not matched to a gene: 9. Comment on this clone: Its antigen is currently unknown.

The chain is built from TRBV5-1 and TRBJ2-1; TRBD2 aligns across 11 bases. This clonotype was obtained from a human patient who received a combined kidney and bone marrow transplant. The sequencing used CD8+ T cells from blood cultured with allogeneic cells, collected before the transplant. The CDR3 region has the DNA TGCGCCAGCAGCCCATTAATAGCGGGAGGGCGCTACAATGAGCAGTTCTTC. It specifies CASSPLIAGGRYNEQFF.